What follows is one T cell receptor (beta chain) and its context. The J segment lost 7 bases and the V segment lost 1 base, leaving 5 bases of the junction unmatched. The CDR3 runs 14 residues. Germline values: CDR1 SGHDT, CDR2 YYEEEE. The source of the sample is a study of siplizumab effects on memory and regulatory T cells. Profiling relied on immunoSEQ multiplex PCR, and the TCRdb table lists in-frame clones only, not all of them. The table shows 95,000 to 130,000 clones, with approximately 94% occurring only once. The sample was non-Treg CD4+ T cells sorted from blood. This clonotype originated in a human donor in good health. This chain connects TRBV5-6 to TRBJ1-2; 9 nucleotides match TRBD1. The CDR3 nucleotides read TGTGCCAGCAGCTTGACAGGGGGCTCGGCTGGCTACACCTTC. Its translation is CASSLTGGSAGYTF. Drawing the rest from reference TRBV5-6 and TRBJ1-2, the complete variable domain is DAGVTQSPTHLIKTRGQQVTLRCSPKSGHDTVSWYQQALGQGPQFIFQYYEEEERQRGNFPDRFSGHQFPNYSSELNVNALLLGDSALYLCASSLTGGSAGYTFGSGTRLTVV.